This is a list of T cell receptor beta chains from one sample in a study of a mutant IDH1 vaccine in newly diagnosed glioma. Their specific antigens are unknown. Clones were read by immunoSEQ multiplex PCR, and TCRdb kept only the in-frame ones, dropping some. The table lists around 36,000 clones, about nine tenths of them singletons. The sample in question was PBMCs, obtained from a glioma patient whose treatment included an IDH1 peptide vaccine. Receptors originate from a man aged 45-65 years with glioma. Both conserved end residues are trimmed from each CDR3. D genes are given only for firm matches.

j_call d_call v_call cdr3_aa
TRBJ1-2 . TRBV5-1 ASSAVEPSNYGYT
TRBJ2-2 TRBD1 TRBV2 ASSPDRGIGELF
TRBJ2-1 TRBD2 TRBV2 ASSAGLAGNEQF
TRBJ1-4 . TRBV27 ASSFPSSGKLF
TRBJ2-5 . TRBV6-1 ASAAGETQY
TRBJ2-7 . TRBV20-1 SAISSYEQY
TRBJ2-1 . TRBV18 ASSPSAGRASYNEQF
TRBJ1-3 . TRBV6-6 ASSRKEWNSGNTIY
TRBJ2-3 TRBD2 TRBV9 ASSVEGSGGFADTQY
TRBJ2-5 . TRBV5-1 ASSGARTRETQY
TRBJ2-7 TRBD1 TRBV25-1 ASSGRIQGSYEQY
TRBJ2-7 TRBD1 TRBV6-5 ASRVSRDRAYEQY
TRBJ2-1 . TRBV12-2 ASRGNDRAYNEQF
TRBJ2-7 . TRBV6-1 ASTLAGTYEQY
TRBJ1-2 . TRBV2 ASSLDSHYGYT
TRBJ2-1 . TRBV11-2 ASGRWRGPYNEQF
TRBJ2-7 . TRBV28 ASSPGGRITYEQY
TRBJ2-7 . TRBV5-8 ASSLAGLSSYEQY
TRBJ1-1 . TRBV5-1 ASSYRENTEAF
TRBJ2-2 TRBD1 TRBV27 ASSSRTGGSTGELF
TRBJ2-1 . TRBV2 ASSWLNEQF
TRBJ1-1 . TRBV5-6 ASSLPGVPGSGF
TRBJ2-7 . TRBV7-2 ASSLEVSEQY
TRBJ1-5 . TRBV30 AWNRDSNQPQH
TRBJ1-3 . TRBV2 ASSVRSQAGNTIY
TRBJ1-3 TRBD1 TRBV28 ASSMTGSGNTIY
TRBJ1-1 . TRBV25-1 ASSELENGLTEAF
TRBJ2-1 TRBD1 TRBV9 ASQPGQHTHEQF
TRBJ2-7 . TRBV11-2 ASSLVQGYEQY
TRBJ2-3 TRBD2 TRBV5-3 AGWEGDPFTDTQY
TRBJ2-1 . TRBV9 ASSVEADYNEQF
TRBJ1-4 . TRBV4-3 ASSQDETTNEKLF
TRBJ2-3 TRBD2 TRBV7-2 ASSGGGWRGTDTQY
TRBJ1-2 TRBD1 TRBV19 ATTGAPGQGSGYT
TRBJ2-4 . TRBV7-9 ASSLAKNIQY
TRBJ1-5 . TRBV28 ASSFRAPKPQH
TRBJ2-7 . TRBV5-4 ASSFNSQGPEQY
TRBJ1-5 . TRBV6-1 ASSESQDQPQH
TRBJ2-5 . TRBV7-9 ASSPGTPVRETQY
TRBJ2-7 TRBD2 TRBV2 ASSDEAGAYEQY
TRBJ2-5 . TRBV5-1 ASSFSGIWGAGETQY
TRBJ1-5 TRBD1 TRBV7-9 AVRTGVNQPQH
TRBJ1-5 TRBD1 TRBV2 ASKGTGGGQPQH
TRBJ1-5 . TRBV18 ASSPLTRDSEGH
TRBJ1-5 TRBD1 TRBV30 AWSGQGKAPQH
TRBJ2-7 . TRBV13 ASSLGLNSYEQY
TRBJ2-3 . TRBV6-1 ASIGRGSTDTQY
TRBJ1-6 TRBD1 TRBV19 ASRYRDSKANSPLH
TRBJ2-7 . TRBV4-1 ASSPREGAAYEQY
TRBJ2-7 TRBD2 TRBV13 ASSLGRTSGRPGQY
TRBJ1-4 . TRBV7-9 ASSLQGTNEKLF
TRBJ1-2 . TRBV4-3 ASSQEAANYGYT
TRBJ2-2 . TRBV4-3 ASSQGSRVTGELF